Given below is one T cell receptor beta chain in context. The sample belongs to a study of blood T cell repertoires in COVID-19. Study information: The samples span acute and convalescent COVID-19 from the United States, Italy and Spain. Sources were T cells, B-cell-depleted T cells, or PBMCs; the material itself was cDNA or gDNA.

In the original workflow: Estimation of nucleated cell counts was performed using reference gene primer amplification. The table came from immunoSEQ multiplex PCR; TCRdb's copy has only in-frame clones and leaves some out. V and J calls and clone size follow that table, whereas D and trimming were derived from the DNA. The sample includes tens of thousands of clones, about 82% of them seen just once. The CDR3 is made up of 12 amino acids. CDR1 is SEHNR and CDR2 is FQNEAQ in the germline V gene (reference sequence). V dropped 5 bases and J dropped 7; count of bases not matched to a gene: 1. What was sequenced was peripheral blood. V usage is TRBV7-9 and J usage is TRBJ2-1, with 8 bases fitting TRBD2. The TCR sequence derives from a man aged 45-65 years with active COVID-19. The CDR3, as DNA: TGTGCCAGCAGCGCTAGCGGGAATGAGCAGTTCTTC. This encodes CASSASGNEQFF.